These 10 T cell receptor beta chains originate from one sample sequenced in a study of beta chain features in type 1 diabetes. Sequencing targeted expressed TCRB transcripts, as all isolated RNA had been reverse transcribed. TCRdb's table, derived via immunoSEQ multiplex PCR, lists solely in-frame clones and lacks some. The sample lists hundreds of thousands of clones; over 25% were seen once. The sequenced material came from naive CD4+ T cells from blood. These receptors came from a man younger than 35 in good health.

The CDR3: CAISVQGAGETQYF. Written as DNA, the CDR3 is TGTGCCATCAGCGTACAGGGGGCAGGGGAGACCCAGTACTTC. V is TRBV10-3 and J is TRBJ2-5; 9 bases line up with TRBD1. The germline CDR1 and CDR2 sequences are ENHRY and SYGVKD. This CDR3 comprises 14 residues. V was clipped by 6 bases and J by 5 bases; unmatched bases: 7.

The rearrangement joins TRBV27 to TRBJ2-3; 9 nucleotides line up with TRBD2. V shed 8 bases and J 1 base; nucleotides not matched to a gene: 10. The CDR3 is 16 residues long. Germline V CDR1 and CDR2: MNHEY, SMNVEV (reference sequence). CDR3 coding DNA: TGTGCCAGCTCCTATATGACTAGCGGTGGCACAGATACGCAGTATTTT. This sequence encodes CASSYMTSGGTDTQYF.

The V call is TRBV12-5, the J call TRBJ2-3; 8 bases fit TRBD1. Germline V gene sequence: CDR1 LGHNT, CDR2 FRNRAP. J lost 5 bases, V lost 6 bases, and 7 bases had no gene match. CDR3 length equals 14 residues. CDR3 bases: TGTGCTAGTGGCTTAGGACAGGGTGGAGATACGCAGTATTTT. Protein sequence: CASGLGQGGDTQYF.

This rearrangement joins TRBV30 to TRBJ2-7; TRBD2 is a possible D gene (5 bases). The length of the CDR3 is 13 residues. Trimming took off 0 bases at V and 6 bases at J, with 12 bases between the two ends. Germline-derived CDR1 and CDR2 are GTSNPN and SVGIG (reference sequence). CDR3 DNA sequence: TGTGCCTGGAGTGTAGAGGGCGGATTCGAGCAGTACTTC. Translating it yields CAWSVEGGFEQYF.

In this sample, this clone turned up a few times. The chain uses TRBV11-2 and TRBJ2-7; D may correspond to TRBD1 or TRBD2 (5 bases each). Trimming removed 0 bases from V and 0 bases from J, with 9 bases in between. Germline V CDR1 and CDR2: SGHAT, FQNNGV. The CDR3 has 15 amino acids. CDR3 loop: CASSLDRGVSYEQYF. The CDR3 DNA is TGTGCCAGCAGCTTAGATCGAGGGGTCTCCTACGAGCAGTACTTC.

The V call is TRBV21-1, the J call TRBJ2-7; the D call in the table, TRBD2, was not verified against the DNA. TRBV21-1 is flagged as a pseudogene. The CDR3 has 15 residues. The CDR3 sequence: CASSLPAGRTYEQYF. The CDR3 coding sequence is TGTGCCAGCAGCCTTCCGGCGGGGAGGACCTACGAGCAGTACTTC.

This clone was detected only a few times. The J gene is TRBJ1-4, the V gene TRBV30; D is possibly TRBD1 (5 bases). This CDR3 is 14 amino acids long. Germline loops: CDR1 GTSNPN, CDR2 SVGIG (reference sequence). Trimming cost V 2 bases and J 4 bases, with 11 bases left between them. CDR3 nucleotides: TGTGCCTGGAGTCCCGGGACCTATAATGAAAAACTGTTTTTT. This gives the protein CAWSPGTYNEKLFF. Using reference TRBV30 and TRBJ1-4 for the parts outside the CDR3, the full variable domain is SQTIHQWPATLVQPVGSPLSLECTVEGTSNPNLYWYRQAAGRGLQLLFYSVGIGQISSEVPQNLSASRPQDRQFILSSKKLLLSDSGFYLCAWSPGTYNEKLFFGSGTQLSVL.

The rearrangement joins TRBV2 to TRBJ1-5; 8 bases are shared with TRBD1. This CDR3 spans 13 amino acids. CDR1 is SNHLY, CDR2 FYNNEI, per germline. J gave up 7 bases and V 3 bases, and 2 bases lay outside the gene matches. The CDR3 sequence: CASSDRGQQPQHF. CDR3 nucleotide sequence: TGTGCCAGCAGTGACAGGGGGCAGCAGCCCCAGCATTTT.

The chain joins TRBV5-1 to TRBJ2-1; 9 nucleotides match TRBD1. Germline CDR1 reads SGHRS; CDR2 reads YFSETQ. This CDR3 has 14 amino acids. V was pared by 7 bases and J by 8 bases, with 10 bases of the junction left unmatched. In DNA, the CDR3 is TGCGCCAGCGCCCCGGGACAGGGAGGGGATGAGCAGTTCTTC. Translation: CASAPGQGGDEQFF.

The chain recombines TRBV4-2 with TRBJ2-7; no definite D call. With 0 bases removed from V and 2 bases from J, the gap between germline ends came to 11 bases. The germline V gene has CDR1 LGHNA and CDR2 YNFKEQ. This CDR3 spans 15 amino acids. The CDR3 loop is CASSQDSARTYEQYF. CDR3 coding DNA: TGTGCCAGCAGCCAAGATTCGGCGCGAACCTACGAGCAGTACTTC.